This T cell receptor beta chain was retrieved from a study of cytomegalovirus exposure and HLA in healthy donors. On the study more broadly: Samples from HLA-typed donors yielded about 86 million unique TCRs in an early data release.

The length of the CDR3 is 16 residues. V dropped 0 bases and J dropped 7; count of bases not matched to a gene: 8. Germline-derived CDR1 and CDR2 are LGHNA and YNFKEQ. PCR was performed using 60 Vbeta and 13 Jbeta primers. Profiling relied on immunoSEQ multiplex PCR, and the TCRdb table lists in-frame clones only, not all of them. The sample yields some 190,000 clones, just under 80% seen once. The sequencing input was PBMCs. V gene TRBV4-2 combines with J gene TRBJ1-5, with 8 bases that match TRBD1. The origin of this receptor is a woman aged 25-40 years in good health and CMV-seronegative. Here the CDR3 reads CASSQETGALNQPQHF. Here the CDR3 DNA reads TGTGCCAGCAGCCAAGAGACAGGGGCTCTCAACCAGCCCCAGCATTTT.